A single sample is the source of the 27 T cell receptor beta chains below, sequenced in a study of T cells after yellow fever vaccination. TCRdb re-called the 5' RACE reads through MiXCR, storing one row per CDR3 protein. Here the sample spans roughly 74,000 distinct CDR3 sequences, around 6.9% being singletons. The sample here was CD8+ T cells sorted from PBMCs, taken about 5 days after the first yellow fever vaccination. Every receptor here comes from a man between 18 and 29 years old who received the YFV17D yellow fever vaccine.

This clonotype was seen at least ten times. The chain links TRBV5-6 to TRBJ2-4, with D perhaps matching TRBD1 or TRBD2 (6 bases each). CDR3 length: 15 amino acids. CDR1 and CDR2 (germline): SGHDT, YYEEEE. V shed 2 bases and J shed 3 bases, with 12 bases lying between them. CDR3 coding DNA: TGTGCCAGCAGCTTCGGGGGCCGGCGCAAAAACATTCAGTACTTC. The encoded protein is CASSFGGRRKNIQYF. Full variable domain (rest looked up from reference TRBV5-6 and TRBJ2-4): DAGVTQSPTHLIKTRGQQVTLRCSPKSGHDTVSWYQQALGQGPQFIFQYYEEEERQRGNFPDRFSGHQFPNYSSELNVNALLLGDSALYLCASSFGGRRKNIQYFGAGTRLSVL.

This clonotype was picked up many times. This chain connects TRBV3-1 to TRBJ2-2, with D possibly matching TRBD2 (6 bases). The germline V gene encodes CDR1 LGHDT and CDR2 YNNKEL (reference sequence). Trimming left V 1 base short and J 1 base short, with 10 bases between. The length of the CDR3 is 16 residues. Written as DNA, the CDR3 is TGTGCCAGCAGCCAAGGGGGGGAGTGGAACACCGGGGAGCTGTTTTTT. Amino acid sequence: CASSQGGEWNTGELFF.

This CDR3 reads CASSSGIPQETQYF. CDR3 nucleotides: TGTGCCAGCAGCTCGGGAATCCCTCAAGAGACCCAGTACTTC. The V call is TRBV7-9, the J call TRBJ2-5; TRBD2 might be the D (5 bases). The CDR3 is made up of 14 amino acids. CDR1 and CDR2 from the germline V gene are SEHNR and FQNEAQ (reference sequence). Between the trimmed V and J ends, which lost 4 bases and 2 bases, there was a span of 11 bases.

This clonotype was recorded a few times. V and J are TRBV7-9 and TRBJ2-7; 13 bases agree with TRBD2. CDR3 size: 15 residues. Germline V gene sequence: CDR1 SEHNR, CDR2 FQNEAQ (reference sequence). With 1 base clipped from V and 7 bases from J, the junction kept 4 bases outside the gene matches. The CDR3 DNA follows: TGTGCCAGCAGCTTAGAGGGACTAGCGGGGAAAGAGCAGTACGTC. Amino acids: CASSLEGLAGKEQYV.

This clonotype was seen ten or more times. V is TRBV27 and J is TRBJ2-7, with D perhaps matching TRBD1 (5 bases). CDR3 size: 13 residues. The germline V gene encodes CDR1 MNHEY and CDR2 SMNVEV (reference sequence). Trimming shortened V by 7 bases and J by 0 bases, and 10 bases separated the two germline ends. CDR3 amino acids: CASNQGSSYEQYF. CDR3 coding DNA: TGTGCCAGCAACCAGGGCAGCTCCTACGAGCAGTACTTC.

This clonotype has only a few counts. This chain joins TRBV12-3 or TRBV12-4 and TRBJ2-7; D possibly corresponds to TRBD1 (6 bases). The V gene lost 1 base and the J gene lost 3 bases, with 7 bases spanning the gap. CDR3 size: 13 residues. Written as DNA, the CDR3 is TGTGCCAGCAGTTTAGGGACAGACTACGAGCAGTACTTC. Encoded protein: CASSLGTDYEQYF.

CDR3 amino acids: CASSVHTGTSGVPSTDTQYF. The DNA of the CDR3 is TGCGCCAGCAGCGTACACACCGGGACTAGCGGGGTTCCTAGCACAGATACGCAGTATTTT. V and J are TRBV4-3 and TRBJ2-3, with TRBD2 matching over 13 bases. Germline V gives CDR1 LGHNA, CDR2 YSLEER. This CDR3 region has 20 residues. V lost 5 bases to trimming and J lost 0 bases; unmatched junction nucleotides: 14.

The CDR3 region is CASSSPLSSEEQGQETQYF. The CDR3, as DNA: TGTGCCAGCAGTTCCCCCCTTAGCAGCGAAGAGCAGGGCCAAGAGACCCAGTACTTC. V usage is TRBV12-3 or TRBV12-4 and J usage is TRBJ2-5; D is possibly TRBD1 (5 bases). The CDR3 is made up of 19 amino acids. V shed 4 bases and J shed 1 base, with 25 bases lying between them.

J is TRBJ1-2 and V is TRBV12-3 or TRBV12-4, with D unclear. CDR3 size: 15 residues. Trimming cost V 2 bases and J 2 bases, with 12 bases left between them. The chain's CDR3 is CASSLWSVGNYGYTF. CDR3 nucleotides: TGTGCCAGCAGTTTATGGTCCGTGGGGAACTATGGCTACACCTTC.

This clonotype has a handful of counts. J is TRBJ2-7 and V is TRBV3-1; 7 bases agree with TRBD1. CDR1 is LGHDT, CDR2 YNNKEL, per germline (reference sequence). This CDR3 spans 16 amino acids. J lost 4 bases, V lost 1 base, and 10 bases had no gene match. CDR3 nucleotides: TGTGCCAGCAGCCAAGGAGTGGGACAGATCCCATACGAGCAGTACTTC. It codes for CASSQGVGQIPYEQYF.

This clonotype was counted many times. The chain recombines TRBV5-6 with TRBJ1-1, with D maybe TRBD1 (6 bases). Germline V lookup: CDR1 SGHDT, CDR2 YYEEEE. The CDR3 length is 15 residues. V lost 3 bases to trimming and J lost 1 base, with 13 bases between them. The CDR3 nucleotides are TGTGCCAGCAGCTGGGGAGGACAGACGAACACTGAAGCTTTCTTT. This gives the protein CASSWGGQTNTEAFF.

This clonotype was recorded many times. The rearrangement uses TRBV29-1 and TRBJ2-1; the D is unclear. The germline V gene has CDR1 SQVTM and CDR2 ANQGSEA. The ends were cut back, 4 bases at V and 9 bases at J, with 10 bases in the middle. CDR3 length: 11 amino acids. The CDR3 protein is CSVVIKGEQFF. As DNA, the CDR3 is TGCAGCGTTGTCATTAAGGGTGAGCAGTTCTTC.

In this sample, this clonotype turned up many times. The chain combines TRBV7-9 with TRBJ1-2, with unresolved D. This CDR3 region has 15 residues. CDR1 SEHNR and CDR2 FQNEAQ come from the germline V gene (reference sequence). The V end was cut by 1 base, the J end by 2 bases, with 11 bases between. In DNA, the CDR3 is TGTGCCAGCAGCTTAGGGACGGTATACAACTATGGCTACACCTTC. Protein sequence: CASSLGTVYNYGYTF.

This clonotype was observed a few times. CDR3 amino acids: CASSFFIGSGGAPETQYF. The CDR3 region has the DNA TGTGCCAGCAGTTTTTTTATCGGTAGCGGGGGGGCCCCAGAGACCCAGTACTTC. The chain links TRBV12-3 or TRBV12-4 to TRBJ2-5, with 11 bases that match TRBD2. The trim removed 3 bases at V and 4 bases at J, leaving 13 bases unmatched. The CDR3 is made up of 18 amino acids.

This clonotype showed up many times. The chain carries TRBV27 and TRBJ2-7; D might be TRBD1 (6 bases). This CDR3 contains 14 residues. Germline V gene lookup returns CDR1 MNHEY and CDR2 SMNVEV (reference sequence). With 8 bases removed from V and 4 bases from J, the gap between germline ends came to 18 bases. CDR3 residues: CASDSSDRAYEQYV. CDR3 DNA sequence: TGTGCCAGCGACTCTTCGGACAGAGCTTACGAGCAGTACGTC.

This clonotype was picked up many times. V gene TRBV27 combines with J gene TRBJ2-7; 7 bases are a match to TRBD1. Trimming removed 5 bases from V and 4 bases from J; junction bases left unmatched: 5. CDR3 size: 13 residues. Germline lookup yields CDR1 MNHEY and CDR2 SMNVEV (reference sequence). DNA of the CDR3: TGTGCCAGCAGTGTGCAGGGGGTGTACGAGCAGTACTTC. Translated: CASSVQGVYEQYF.

The table lists this clonotype with a few counts. The rearrangement uses TRBV6-4 and TRBJ2-7; 8 bases are a match to TRBD2. The CDR3 loop spans 18 amino acids. The germline V gene has CDR1 MRHNA and CDR2 SNTAGT. The V and J ends lost 0 bases and 2 bases, in that order; junction bases with no gene match: 12. CDR3 protein: CASSDSPVQPGGPYEQYV. The CDR3 DNA is TGTGCCAGCAGTGACTCGCCCGTTCAGCCGGGGGGGCCCTACGAGCAGTACGTC.

This clonotype came up a few times. This sequence joins TRBV18 and TRBJ2-6; TRBD1 is a possible D gene (5 bases). V gave up 3 bases and J gave up 0 bases, with 12 bases separating them. Germline assignment: CDR1 KGHSH and CDR2 LQKENI. The CDR3 contains 17 residues. In DNA, the CDR3 is TGTGCCAGCTCACCCTTAGGACAAAACTCTGGGGCCAACGTCCTGACTTTC. It codes for CASSPLGQNSGANVLTF. Filled out from reference TRBV18 and TRBJ2-6, the complete variable domain reads NAGVMQNPRHLVRRRGQEARLRCSPMKGHSHVYWYRQLPEEGLKFMVYLQKENIIDESGMPKERFSAEFPKEGPSILRIQQVVRGDSAAYFCASSPLGQNSGANVLTFGAGSRLTVL.

This clonotype was seen ten or more times. The chain joins TRBV5-1 to TRBJ1-1; D uncertain. The CDR3 is 13 amino acids. Germline V gives CDR1 SGHRS, CDR2 YFSETQ. With 4 bases removed from V and 7 bases from J, the gap between germline ends came to 14 bases. The CDR3 sequence: CASSQEGTLEAFF. Here the CDR3 DNA reads TGCGCCAGCAGCCAGGAAGGTACCCTTGAAGCTTTCTTT. Together with reference TRBV5-1 and TRBJ1-1, the CDR3 gives the full variable domain: KAGVTQTPRYLIKTRGQQVTLSCSPISGHRSVSWYQQTPGQGLQFLFEYFSETQRNKGNFPGRFSGRQFSNSRSEMNVSTLELGDSALYLCASSQEGTLEAFFGQGTRLTVV.

This clonotype was detected only a few times. V gene TRBV9 combines with J gene TRBJ2-7; 8 bases are shared with TRBD1. Germline V gives CDR1 SGDLS, CDR2 YYNGEE. V was clipped by 4 bases and J by 3 bases; unmatched bases: 18. This CDR3 is 18 amino acids long. The CDR3 DNA reads as TGTGCCAGCAGCCCAGGGACAGGCCCCGATCCCACACTCTACGAGCAGTACTTC. Encoded protein: CASSPGTGPDPTLYEQYF.

This clonotype was seen a handful of times. The J gene is TRBJ2-1, the V gene TRBV4-1, with D perhaps matching TRBD2 (6 bases). The V gene's germline CDR1 is MGHRA and CDR2 YSYEKL. V shed 1 base and J shed 12 bases, with 25 bases lying between them. The CDR3 covers 17 residues. The CDR3 DNA reads TGCGCCAGCAGCCAAGTGGCTAATCGTGGCAGGGACTCGTCGCAGTTCTTC. Its translation: CASSQVANRGRDSSQFF.

This clonotype was observed many times. The chain has TRBV5-1 and TRBJ2-7, with TRBD2 matching over 10 bases. The CDR3 totals 15 residues. V trimming: 4 bases; J trimming: 4 bases; junction bases outside the gene matches: 8. Germline CDR1 SGHRS, CDR2 YFSETQ. The DNA for the CDR3 is TGCGCCAGCAGCCCGGTTAGCGGGGGGCTTTACGAGCAGTACTTC. Translation gives CASSPVSGGLYEQYF.

This clonotype was recorded many times. The gene calls are TRBV24-1 and TRBJ2-5, with unresolved D. The V end was cut by 1 base, the J end by 4 bases, with 3 bases between. The CDR3 runs 12 residues. Germline CDR1 reads KGHDR; CDR2 reads SFDVKD. The CDR3 nucleotides are TGTGCCACCAGTGATTTCCCAGAGACCCAGTACTTC. Translation gives CATSDFPETQYF.

This clonotype was seen ten or more times. V is TRBV6-2 or TRBV6-3 and J is TRBJ2-7; 7 bases are shared with TRBD1. The CDR3 sequence is 13 residues long. Per germline, CDR1 MNHEY and CDR2 SVGEGT. V was pared by 2 bases and J by 4 bases, with 2 bases of the junction left unmatched. This CDR3 reads CASSYGGQYEQYF. The CDR3 bases are TGTGCCAGCAGTTACGGGGGACAGTACGAGCAGTACTTC.

This clonotype was picked up many times. The rearrangement links TRBV6-2 or TRBV6-3 to TRBJ2-1; 9 bases fit TRBD1. The CDR3 consists of 14 residues. Germline CDR1 MNHEY, CDR2 SVGEGT. After removal of 4 bases from V and 6 bases from J, the junction contained 4 bases not matched to a gene. CDR3 region: CASSSGTGINEQFF. CDR3 bases: TGTGCCAGCAGTTCCGGGACAGGGATCAATGAGCAGTTCTTC.

At least ten counts were recorded for this clonotype. The chain is built from TRBV4-1 and TRBJ2-2; a weak D match, TRBD2 (5 bases). This CDR3 comprises 17 residues. Per the germline V gene, CDR1 is MGHRA and CDR2 is YSYEKL. V dropped 2 bases and J dropped 6 bases, with 19 bases sitting between them. The CDR3 is CASSQSAIRRVAGELFF. CDR3 DNA sequence: TGCGCCAGCAGCCAATCTGCGATACGGCGGGTGGCCGGGGAGCTGTTTTTT.

This clonotype has at least ten counts. The J gene is TRBJ1-5, the V gene TRBV4-3; the D is unclear. Germline assignment: CDR1 LGHNA and CDR2 YSLEER. The CDR3 is made up of 15 amino acids. V was pared by 0 bases and J by 5 bases, with 11 bases between. This chain's CDR3 is CASSQDLSQDQPQHF. For the CDR3, the DNA is TGCGCCAGCAGCCAAGATCTCTCCCAGGATCAGCCCCAGCATTTT.